The 25 T cell receptor beta chains reported below all come from one sample, sequenced in a study of blood T cell repertoires in COVID-19. The method was immunoSEQ multiplex PCR; TCRdb's version includes in-frame clones alone and lacks a portion of them. The sample consists of 120,000 or so clones, approximately 87% of them appearing once. The sequencing sample was made of peripheral blood. Receptors were obtained from a man aged 50 or older with acute or convalescent COVID-19.

This chain links TRBV7-2 with TRBJ2-5; 7 bases align to TRBD1. Trimming took 3 bases from V and 1 from J; bases not matched to a gene: 5. Germline-derived CDR1 and CDR2 are SGHTA and FQGNSA. The CDR3 runs to 15 residues. The CDR3 spells CASSLGTAFQETQYF. CDR3 coding DNA: TGTGCCAGCAGCTTGGGGACAGCCTTCCAAGAGACCCAGTACTTC.

CDR3 amino acids: CASRMRLAPRDEQYF. The CDR3 region has the DNA TGTGCCAGTAGGATGAGACTAGCCCCTCGAGACGAGCAGTACTTC. The chain uses TRBV19 and TRBJ2-7, with TRBD2 matching 7 bases. Losses at the gene ends were 6 bases for V and 5 bases for J; bases not matched to a gene: 13. CDR3 length equals 15 residues. Germline CDR1 and CDR2: LNHDA and SQIVND (reference sequence).

The chain is built from TRBV9 and TRBJ2-7, with D tentatively TRBD2 (6 bases). CDR3 length equals 15 residues. Germline values: CDR1 SGDLS, CDR2 YYNGEE. Trimming removed 0 bases at V and 2 bases at J, with 12 bases between. CDR3 in amino acids: CASSVDTGETYEQYF. The CDR3 region has the DNA TGTGCCAGCAGCGTAGATACGGGGGAGACCTACGAGCAGTACTTC.

The rearrangement links TRBV7-8 to TRBJ2-7, with 7 positions matching TRBD1. J gave up 5 bases and V 5 bases, and 6 bases lay outside the gene matches. CDR1 and CDR2 (germline): SGHVS, FQNEAQ. The CDR3 totals 13 residues. The CDR3 here is CASSRDSTHEQYF. The DNA for the CDR3 is TGTGCCAGCAGCCGGGACAGTACCCACGAGCAGTACTTC.

The rearrangement uses TRBV27 and TRBJ1-6; no definite D call. The V and J ends lost 6 bases and 5 bases respectively, with 5 bases between them. This CDR3 spans 12 amino acids. Germline V gives CDR1 MNHEY, CDR2 SMNVEV (reference sequence). The DNA of the CDR3 is TGTGCCAGCAGGGAGAATAATTCACCCCTCCACTTT. Translating it yields CASRENNSPLHF.

The chain uses TRBV29-1 and TRBJ2-1; TRBD1 is a possible D gene (5 bases). Trimming pared 3 bases from V and 7 bases from J, leaving 16 bases between. CDR3 size: 14 residues. Looked up from germline, CDR1 is SQVTM and CDR2 is ANQGSEA. The CDR3 loop is CSVEGFAGKNEQFF. The DNA for the CDR3 is TGCAGCGTTGAGGGGTTCGCAGGGAAGAATGAGCAGTTCTTC.

The chain combines TRBV25-1 with TRBJ2-1, with D tentatively TRBD1 (6 bases). Germline assignment: CDR1 MGHDK and CDR2 SYGVNS. The CDR3 length is 14 residues. V was pared by 5 bases and J by 4 bases, with 12 bases between. DNA for the CDR3: TGTGCCAGCAGTAGAGGACAGACTTACAATGAGCAGTTCTTC. Protein: CASSRGQTYNEQFF. Full variable domain (missing parts from reference TRBV25-1 and TRBJ2-1): EADIYQTPRYLVIGTGKKITLECSQTMGHDKMYWYQQDPGMELHLIHYSYGVNSTEKGDLSSESTVSRIRTEHFPLTLESARPSHTSQYLCASSRGQTYNEQFFGPGTRLTVL.

The chain employs TRBV19 and TRBJ2-7, with TRBD2 identical over 7 bases. This CDR3 is 17 amino acids long. Germline V gene data show CDR1 as LNHDA and CDR2 as SQIVND (reference sequence). J lost 2 bases, V lost 5 bases, and 15 bases had no gene match. The CDR3 spells CASSSDFSGSYPYEQYF. For the CDR3, the DNA is TGTGCCAGTAGTTCCGATTTTAGCGGGTCGTATCCCTACGAGCAGTACTTC.

This CDR3 is CASSEAGGRTDTQYF. The DNA for the CDR3 is TGTGCCAGCAGTGAAGCGGGGGGGCGCACAGATACGCAGTATTTT. V and J are TRBV6-1 and TRBJ2-3, with a weak D call TRBD2 (7 bases). The CDR3 extends over 15 amino acids. V was pared by 0 bases and J by 1 base, with 8 bases between. Germline values: CDR1 MNHNS, CDR2 SASEGT.

The chain employs TRBV24-1 and TRBJ2-3, with D perhaps TRBD2 (6 bases). CDR1 is KGHDR and CDR2 is SFDVKD in the germline V gene. Trimming cost V 4 bases and J 2 bases, with 9 bases left between them. CDR3 length: 14 amino acids. This chain's CDR3 is CATSDRDFTDTQYF. The CDR3 DNA reads TGTGCCACCAGTGACCGGGACTTCACAGATACGCAGTATTTT.

The V call is TRBV9, the J call TRBJ2-7, with 9 bases that match TRBD2. The CDR3 totals 16 residues. V gave up 2 bases and J gave up 4 bases; unmatched junction bases: 10. In germline, CDR1 is SGDLS, CDR2 YYNGEE. CDR3 residues: CASSVGSGSGKYEQYF. CDR3 bases: TGTGCCAGCAGCGTGGGTAGCGGGAGTGGGAAGTACGAGCAGTACTTC.

The V call is TRBV7-4, the J call TRBJ1-4, with a tentative D call TRBD1 (6 bases). V dropped 2 bases and J dropped 8 bases, with 30 bases sitting between them. The CDR3 is made up of 20 amino acids. Germline CDR1 is SGHVT and CDR2 is SQSDAQ. In nucleotides, the CDR3 is TGTGCCAGCAGCTTACAAAATTGGAAGTTCATAGGGGGAATCGGAGAAAAACTGTTTTTT. Its translation is CASSLQNWKFIGGIGEKLFF. The variable domain in full, completed from reference TRBV7-4 and TRBJ1-4, reads GAGVSQSPRYKVAKRGRDVALRCDSISGHVTLYWYRQTLGQGSEVLTYSQSDAQRDKSGRPSGRFSAERPERSVSTLKIQRTEQGDSAVYLCASSLQNWKFIGGIGEKLFFGSGTQLSVL.

The count of this clone is one. The chain has TRBV27 and TRBJ1-6; 10 bases match TRBD1. The CDR3 sequence is 17 residues long. Germline V CDR1 and CDR2: MNHEY, SMNVEV (reference sequence). Unmatched junction bases numbered 10, after V lost 7 bases and J lost 4 bases. In DNA, the CDR3 is TGTGCCAGCATAAGGGACAGGGGACCTCCTTATAATTCACCCCTCCACTTT. Protein: CASIRDRGPPYNSPLHF.

The chain has TRBV4-1 and TRBJ2-2, with TRBD2 as a possible D gene (7 bases). V was trimmed by 6 bases and J by 6 bases, leaving 20 bases between them. Germline CDR1 and CDR2: MGHRA and YSYEKL. The CDR3 extends over 16 amino acids. DNA of the CDR3: TGCGCCAGCAGGGCCCGATTAGGGGGGGCAGCCGGGGAGCTGTTTTTT. Its protein product is CASRARLGGAAGELFF.

The chain recombines TRBV15 with TRBJ1-4; 12 positions agree with TRBD1. The CDR3 is 14 residues long. Unmatched junction bases numbered 1, after V lost 6 bases and J lost 5 bases. Per germline, CDR1 LNHNV and CDR2 YYDKDF (reference sequence). The CDR3 sequence: CATRGTGGNEKLFF. The CDR3 region has the DNA TGTGCCACCAGAGGGACAGGGGGCAATGAAAAACTGTTTTTT.

The chain joins TRBV28 to TRBJ2-1, with 11 bases fitting TRBD2. The CDR3 contains 18 residues. Per germline, CDR1 MDHEN and CDR2 SYDVKM. J was trimmed by 2 bases and V by 10 bases; bases with no gene match: 16. Here the CDR3 DNA reads TGTGCCACCAGGGGGGGGATAGGACTAGCGGGTACCTACAATGAGCAGTTCTTC. Amino acids: CATRGGIGLAGTYNEQFF.

V usage is TRBV7-6 and J usage is TRBJ2-2; D is possibly TRBD2 (5 bases). The CDR3 runs 16 residues. Germline values: CDR1 SGHVS, CDR2 FNYEAQ. The V end was cut by 0 bases, the J end by 4 bases, with 12 bases between. CDR3 region: CASSLARGPLTGELFF. The DNA of the CDR3 is TGTGCCAGCAGCTTAGCGAGAGGGCCTCTCACCGGGGAGCTGTTTTTT.

The chain employs TRBV3-1 (or the pseudogene TRBV3-2) and TRBJ2-2; a possible D gene is TRBD2 (5 bases). The CDR3 loop spans 16 amino acids. The germline V gene encodes CDR1 LGHDT and CDR2 YNNKEL (reference sequence). V lost 0 bases and J lost 2, with 10 bases in between. CDR3 region: CASSQDRTRNTGELFF. Here the CDR3 DNA reads TGTGCCAGCAGCCAAGACCGGACTCGCAACACCGGGGAGCTGTTTTTT.

This chain joins TRBV18 and TRBJ2-2, with 8 bases that match TRBD2. The ends lost 3 bases at V and 0 bases at J; junction bases unmatched: 15. This CDR3 has 20 amino acids. Germline-derived CDR1 and CDR2 are KGHSH and LQKENI. DNA of the CDR3: TGTGCCAGCTCACCCCGCCAACGCGGGAGGTCCTACTCGAACACCGGGGAGCTGTTTTTT. It is translated as CASSPRQRGRSYSNTGELFF.

The chain couples TRBV2 to TRBJ2-5, with TRBD2 matching over 12 bases. CDR1 is SNHLY, CDR2 FYNNEI, per germline. V was clipped by 6 bases and J by 4 bases; unmatched bases: 6. CDR3 length: 15 amino acids. In nucleotides, the CDR3 is TGTGCCAGCAGGATAGGACTAGCGGGACCAGAGACCCAGTACTTC. Translation gives CASRIGLAGPETQYF.

This clone showed up just once. The V gene is TRBV27, the J gene TRBJ2-3; 7 bases fit TRBD2. Germline V gene data show CDR1 as MNHEY and CDR2 as SMNVEV (reference sequence). V gave up 10 bases and J gave up 0 bases; unmatched junction bases: 13. The CDR3 has 16 amino acids. DNA of the CDR3: TGTGCCACACACAGGAGTGCGGGAGCGAGCACAGATACGCAGTATTTT. This encodes CATHRSAGASTDTQYF.

The J gene is TRBJ1-1, the V gene TRBV27, with 8 nucleotides matching TRBD1. Germline lookup yields CDR1 MNHEY and CDR2 SMNVEV (reference sequence). The V segment lost 5 bases and the J segment 1 base; nucleotides outside the gene matches: 3. This CDR3 comprises 14 residues. The CDR3 DNA follows: TGTGCCAGCAGTGAGCAGGGGGCGAACACTGAAGCTTTCTTT. Residues: CASSEQGANTEAFF.

The rearrangement links TRBV11-2 to TRBJ2-7; D is perhaps TRBD1 (5 bases). V was clipped by 1 base and J by 3 bases, with 13 bases between them. Germline CDR1 SGHAT, CDR2 FQNNGV. The CDR3 consists of 15 residues. CDR3 protein: CASSLAIRQGYEQYF. CDR3 DNA: TGTGCCAGCAGCTTAGCAATCCGCCAGGGCTACGAGCAGTACTTC.

V and J are TRBV7-9 and TRBJ1-4, with 7 bases that match TRBD1. CDR3 size: 17 residues. CDR1 and CDR2 (germline): SEHNR, FQNEAQ (reference sequence). V gave up 4 bases and J gave up 3 bases; unmatched junction bases: 11. As DNA, the CDR3 is TGTGCCAGCAGCTCCGCCCTAGACAGGGTGGCTAATGAAAAACTGTTTTTT. Its translation is CASSSALDRVANEKLFF.

The chain carries TRBV2 and TRBJ2-3; 8 nucleotides agree with TRBD1. There are 12 residues in the CDR3. V lost 7 bases to trimming and J lost 7 bases; unmatched junction nucleotides: 4. Germline V lookup: CDR1 SNHLY, CDR2 FYNNEI. In DNA form, the CDR3 reads TGTGCCAGCATGCAGGGGGCGAATACGCAGTATTTT. It specifies CASMQGANTQYF.